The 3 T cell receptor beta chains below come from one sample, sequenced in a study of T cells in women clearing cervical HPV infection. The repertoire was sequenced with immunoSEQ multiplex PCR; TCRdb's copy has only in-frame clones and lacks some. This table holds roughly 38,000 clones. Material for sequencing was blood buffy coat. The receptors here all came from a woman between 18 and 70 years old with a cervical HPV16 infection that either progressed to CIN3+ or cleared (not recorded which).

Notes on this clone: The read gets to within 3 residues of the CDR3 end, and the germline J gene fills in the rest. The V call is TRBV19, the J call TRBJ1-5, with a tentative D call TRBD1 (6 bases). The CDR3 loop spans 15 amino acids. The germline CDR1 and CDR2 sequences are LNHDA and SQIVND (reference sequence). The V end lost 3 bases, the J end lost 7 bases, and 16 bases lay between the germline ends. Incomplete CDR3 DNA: TGTGCCAGTAGTATGCTTCCCCCCAGGGGACAGCCC. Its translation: CASSMLPPRGQP. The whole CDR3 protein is CASSMLPPRGQPQHF.

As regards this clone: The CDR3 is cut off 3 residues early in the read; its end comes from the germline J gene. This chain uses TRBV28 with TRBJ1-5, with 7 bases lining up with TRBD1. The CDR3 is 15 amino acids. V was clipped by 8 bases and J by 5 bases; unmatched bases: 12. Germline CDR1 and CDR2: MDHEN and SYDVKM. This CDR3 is CASLSRQGGHQPQHF. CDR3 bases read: TGTGCCAGCTTGTCCAGACAGGGAGGACATCAGCCC.

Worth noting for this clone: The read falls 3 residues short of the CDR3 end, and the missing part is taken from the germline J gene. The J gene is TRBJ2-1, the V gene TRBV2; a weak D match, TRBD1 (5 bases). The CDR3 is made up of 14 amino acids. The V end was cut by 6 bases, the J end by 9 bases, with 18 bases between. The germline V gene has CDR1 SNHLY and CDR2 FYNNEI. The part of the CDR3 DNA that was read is TGTGCCAGCAGAGCTCCCCTACAGGTCGCTGAG. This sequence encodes CASRAPLQVAE. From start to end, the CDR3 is CASRAPLQVAEQFF.